A single sample is the source of the 2 T cell receptor beta chains below, sequenced in a study of cytotoxic CD8 clonotypes in ibrutinib-treated CLL (dated by TCRdb to the early 2020s). Libraries came from the immunoSEQ multiplex PCR assay. TCRdb retrieved this table from immuneACCESS and kept in-frame rearrangements only. Not all clones are present; in checked studies, unresolved V genes account for under half, and no reason is known for the remainder. The sample table contains over 15,000 clones; only one count was recorded for 81% of them. The ten largest clones represent around 5% of the sample. The sequenced sample was PBMCs, obtained before ibrutinib treatment. Source of these receptors: a human donor with chronic lymphocytic leukemia.

This chain links TRBV4-3 with TRBJ2-2; D may be TRBD1 (5 bases). The CDR3 length is 15 residues. Germline V gene sequence: CDR1 LGHNA, CDR2 YSLEER. V dropped 3 bases and J dropped 1 base, with 9 bases sitting between them. The CDR3 nucleotides read TGCGCCAGCAGCCAGAATGGACAGAACACCGGGGAGCTGTTTTTT. Residues: CASSQNGQNTGELFF.

This chain joins TRBV10-3 and TRBJ1-3, with TRBD1 as a possible D gene (6 bases). This CDR3 is 17 amino acids long. The ends were cut back, 8 bases at V and 3 bases at J, with 23 bases in the middle. Germline-derived CDR1 and CDR2 are ENHRY and SYGVKD. The CDR3 sequence is CAIAARRQGNDGNTIYF. The CDR3, as DNA: TGTGCCATCGCGGCCCGCAGGCAGGGGAACGATGGAAACACCATATATTTT.